The rows below give T cell receptor beta chains drawn from one sample of a study of blood T cell repertoires in COVID-19. The assay was immunoSEQ multiplex PCR, and TCRdb's table has in-frame clones only and misses some. The sample records around 250,000 clones, approximately 86% being singletons. Sequenced input: peripheral blood. The receptors were sampled from a man aged 18 to 29 with active or convalescent COVID-19. The CDR3 runs from the conserved cysteine through the conserved F or W. The D gene is left open where the match is weak. Rows may omit the clone size; those that give it use once, few, many or a size class.

J gene	V gene	D gene	clone size	CDR3 DNA	CDR3 protein
TRBJ1-2	TRBV21-1	.	.	TGTGCCAGCAGCAAAATTTCGGAGAGCCTCTTCTATGGCTACACCTTC	CASSKISESLFYGYTF
TRBJ1-1	TRBV9	TRBD1	.	TGTGCCAGCGGGGACAGGGAAAACACTGAAGCTTTCTTT	CASGDRENTEAFF
TRBJ2-7	TRBV9	.	.	TGTGCCAGCAGCACTCAACCCGGGACTCCTTCCTACGAGCAGTACTTC	CASSTQPGTPSYEQYF
TRBJ1-1	TRBV6-5	.	.	TGTGCCAGCAGTTACTCAGCAGGGGTACTGAACACTGAAGCTTTCTTT	CASSYSAGVLNTEAFF
TRBJ2-1	TRBV5-1	TRBD2	.	TGCGCCAGCAGCTTGGCCCCGGGAGGGCCGAATGAGCAGTTCTTC	CASSLAPGGPNEQFF
TRBJ2-2	TRBV5-4	.	few	TGTGCCAGCAGCCCAAATTTGGCGGGTGACACCGGGGAGCTGTTTTTT	CASSPNLAGDTGELFF
TRBJ2-2	TRBV24-1	.	.	TGTGCCACCAGTGAGAGTATCACCGGGGAGCTGTTTTTT	CATSESITGELFF
TRBJ2-3	TRBV27	TRBD2	.	TGTGCCAGCAGTTGGTCGGGAGGGACAGATACGCAGTATTTT	CASSWSGGTDTQYF
TRBJ2-7	TRBV6-5	TRBD2	.	TGTGCCAGCAGGGACCGGGGGGACGAGCAGTACTTC	CASRDRGDEQYF
TRBJ1-1	TRBV2	.	once	TGTGCCAGCAGTGTAACGTGGGAGGCTTTCTTT	CASSVTWEAFF
TRBJ1-3	TRBV6-5	.	.	TGTGCCAGCAGTTACGAATTCAGGACAGCTGGAAACACCATATATTTT	CASSYEFRTAGNTIYF
TRBJ2-1	TRBV24-1	TRBD2	.	TGTGCCACCAGTGAAAGACTAGCGGGCGAGCAGTTCTTC	CATSERLAGEQFF
TRBJ1-6	TRBV7-9	TRBD1	.	TGTGCCAGCAGCGAAGGACAGGCCTCGCCACCCCTCCACTTT	CASSEGQASPPLHF
TRBJ1-2	TRBV6-1	.	.	TGTGCCAGCAGTGAAACCAGCGCCAGGGTGGTGAATGGCTACACCTTC	CASSETSARVVNGYTF
TRBJ1-2	TRBV12-3/TRBV12-4	.	.	TGTGCCAGCAGTTTGAACGGTATAGATGGCTACACCTTC	CASSLNGIDGYTF
TRBJ2-7	TRBV5-4	TRBD2	.	TGTGCCAGCAGCTTGATGGGACTAGCGGGAGACGAGCAGTACTTC	CASSLMGLAGDEQYF
TRBJ2-7	TRBV7-9	TRBD1	.	TGTGCCAGCAGCCGGCGTGGGACAGGGAACTACGAGCAGTACTTC	CASSRRGTGNYEQYF
TRBJ1-1	TRBV28	.	once	TGTGCCAGCAGTTTGGGTACTGGCGGAGCTTTCTTT	CASSLGTGGAFF
TRBJ1-2	TRBV7-8	.	.	TGTGCCAGCAGCACGGAGGGAGGCGGCTACACCTTC	CASSTEGGGYTF
TRBJ2-7	TRBV28	.	.	TGTGCCAGCAGTCCGCAGGGCCGCTACGAGCAGTACTTC	CASSPQGRYEQYF
TRBJ2-3	TRBV6-5	.	.	TGTGCCAGCAGCAACCACCCGCCCCAGCGAGATACGCAGTATTTT	CASSNHPPQRDTQYF
TRBJ2-1	TRBV7-9	TRBD2	.	TGTGCCAGCAGCTTACCTACTAGCGGGAGCGTCAATGAGCAGTTCTTC	CASSLPTSGSVNEQFF
TRBJ2-7	TRBV6-2/TRBV6-3	TRBD1	.	TGTGCCAGCAGTTACCGCGCCCCTGGACAGGGAAGTTTCCACGAGCAGTACTTC	CASSYRAPGQGSFHEQYF
TRBJ2-1	TRBV4-2	TRBD2	.	TGTGCCAGCAGCCAAATTAGCGGGGGCAATGAGCAGTTCTTC	CASSQISGGNEQFF
TRBJ2-1	TRBV9	.	.	TGTGCCAGCAGCGTAGGCGCTAGCTTGTCCTACAATGAGCAGTTCTTC	CASSVGASLSYNEQFF
TRBJ2-2	TRBV28	.	.	TGTGCCAGCAGTTTAAGCTCGGTACTAGGGGGGGGCTGGACCGGGGAGCTGTTTTTT	CASSLSSVLGGGWTGELFF
TRBJ1-5	TRBV4-2	.	.	TGTGCCAGCAGCCAAGAGGCAGGGTCGAGCAATCAGCCCCAGCATTTT	CASSQEAGSSNQPQHF
TRBJ2-3	TRBV3-1/TRBV3-2	.	.	TGTGCCAGCAGCCTGGAGGGGGGGCGTTGGGATACGCAGTATTTT	CASSLEGGRWDTQYF
TRBJ2-7	TRBV7-8	TRBD2	once	TGTGCCAGCAGCCTCCGGGACTATCCTACAGGCGCGGAGCAGTACTTC	CASSLRDYPTGAEQYF
TRBJ2-1	TRBV5-1	.	.	TGCGCCAGCAGCTTGGATCGGGGAGCCCAGTTCTTC	CASSLDRGAQFF
TRBJ2-1	TRBV7-2	TRBD2	once	TGTGCCAGCAGATCTCCGGGACTAGCGGGCTACAATGAGCAGTTCTTC	CASRSPGLAGYNEQFF
TRBJ2-7	TRBV27	.	.	TGTGCCAGCAACCTTTCTGTGCTCAATGGGCTTTCCTACGAGCAGTACTTC	CASNLSVLNGLSYEQYF
TRBJ2-1	TRBV6-5	.	.	TGTGCCAGCACGGGGAGCCTAATTTACAATGAGCAGTTCTTC	CASTGSLIYNEQFF
TRBJ1-4	TRBV19	.	.	TGTGCCAGTAGTATACCGGGGGATAATGAAAAACTGTTTTTT	CASSIPGDNEKLFF
TRBJ2-5	TRBV6-6	.	.	TGTGCCAGCAGTTCCCGGACAGAAGAGACCCAGTACTTC	CASSSRTEETQYF
TRBJ2-1	TRBV19	TRBD2	.	TGTGCCAGTAGTATGGGGACTCCGGGACTAGCCTCCTACAATGAGCAGTTCTTC	CASSMGTPGLASYNEQFF
TRBJ2-5	TRBV6-1	TRBD2	.	TGTGCCAGCAGTGCGTCGAACCTACTACTAGCGGGAGATCAAGAGACCCAGTACTTC	CASSASNLLLAGDQETQYF
TRBJ1-1	TRBV5-1	TRBD1	.	TGCGCCAGCAGCTTGGGGGACAGGGCTGCTGAAGCTTTCTTT	CASSLGDRAAEAFF
TRBJ2-1	TRBV7-2	.	.	TGTGCCAGCAGCTTAGAGATAGAAGGAGGCCAGTTCTTC	CASSLEIEGGQFF
TRBJ2-1	TRBV5-1	TRBD2	.	TGCGCCAGCAGCTCGGATAGCGGGCTCAATGAGCAGTTCTTC	CASSSDSGLNEQFF
TRBJ2-3	TRBV12-3/TRBV12-4	.	.	TGTGCCAGCAGTTTGGCCGGGGGTACGCAGTATTTT	CASSLAGGTQYF
TRBJ2-7	TRBV3-1/TRBV3-2	TRBD1	.	TGTGCCAGCAGCGAAGGGGGGACAGGGGGGTTTTACGAGCAGTACTTC	CASSEGGTGGFYEQYF
TRBJ1-2	TRBV3-1/TRBV3-2	TRBD1	.	TGTGCCAGCAGCCGGGGGACAGACTACACCTTC	CASSRGTDYTF
TRBJ1-6	TRBV30	.	.	TGTGCCTGGAAGGGGCTGGGTTCACCCCTCCACTTT	CAWKGLGSPLHF
TRBJ1-1	TRBV5-1	TRBD1	.	TGCGCCAGCAGCGGGTGGGGACAGCCTGAAGCTTTCTTT	CASSGWGQPEAFF